The rows below give T cell receptor beta chains drawn from one sample of a study of blood T cell repertoires in COVID-19. The table came from immunoSEQ multiplex PCR; TCRdb's copy has only in-frame clones and leaves some out. The repertoire includes roughly 170,000 clones, approximately 90% of them detected once, and roughly 24% sits in the top ten. The sequencing input was peripheral blood. The receptors were sampled from a man aged 55 to 69 with acute or convalescent COVID-19. Both conserved end residues are part of each CDR3. D genes are given only for firm matches. Rows give clone size only sometimes, using once, few, many, or a class for an expanded clone.

>TRBJ1-1|.|TRBV9|TRBD1
TGTGCCAGCAGCGCCCAAGGGACAGTTGAAGCTTTCTTT
CASSAQGTVEAFF
>TRBJ1-4|.|TRBV19|.
TGTGCCAGTAGTATGAGGGCAACAGCAACTAATGAAAAACTGTTTTTT
CASSMRATATNEKLFF
>TRBJ1-3|few|TRBV7-2|.
TGTGCCAGCAGCCCCCAAGGAAACACCATATATTTT
CASSPQGNTIYF
>TRBJ1-1|.|TRBV19|.
TGTGCCAGTAGTATTCGCGATAACACTGAAGCTTTCTTT
CASSIRDNTEAFF
>TRBJ2-7|.|TRBV20-1|.
TGCAGTGCTAGTCCAGGGGCGTTCGGCGAGCAGTACTTC
CSASPGAFGEQYF
>TRBJ2-2|.|TRBV12-3/TRBV12-4|TRBD2
TGTGCCAGCAGGACTAGCGATCTTAGGGAGCTGTTTTTT
CASRTSDLRELFF
>TRBJ2-7|.|TRBV9|.
TGTGCCAGCAGCGTAGAGTCGACGGGATCCTACGAGCAGTACTTC
CASSVESTGSYEQYF
>TRBJ1-6|.|TRBV7-3|TRBD1
TGTGCCAGCAGCTTGGGACAGGGAGATTCACCCCTCCACTTT
CASSLGQGDSPLHF
>TRBJ2-2|.|TRBV5-6|.
TGTGCCAGCAGGCCCCGGGGCGCGGGAACCGGGGAGCTGTTTTTT
CASRPRGAGTGELFF
>TRBJ1-6|.|TRBV2|TRBD1
TGTGCCAGCAGTATAGGGACAGGGGGTAATTCACCCCTCCACTTT
CASSIGTGGNSPLHF
>TRBJ2-4|.|TRBV14|TRBD2
TGTGCCAGCAGCCAGCCGGGACTAGCGGAAAACATTCAGTACTTC
CASSQPGLAENIQYF
>TRBJ2-7|.|TRBV5-6|TRBD1
TGTGCCAGCCATCGGGACAGGGGCTACGAGCAGTACTTC
CASHRDRGYEQYF
>TRBJ1-5|.|TRBV19|TRBD1
TGTGCCAGTAGTCTCCGACAGGGCCGAAGCAATCAGCCCCAGCATTTT
CASSLRQGRSNQPQHF
>TRBJ1-1|.|TRBV7-2|TRBD1
TGTGCCAGCAGCTTAGCAGGGGGCAGCACTGAAGCTTTCTTT
CASSLAGGSTEAFF
>TRBJ1-2|.|TRBV2|.
TGTGCCAGCAGTGATTCGAACTATGGCTACACCTTC
CASSDSNYGYTF
>TRBJ1-2|.|TRBV2|.
TGTGCCAGCAGTGAAGCATCCCTCCTTGGCTACACCTTC
CASSEASLLGYTF
>TRBJ1-4|.|TRBV9|TRBD1
TGTGCCAGCAGCGCGGACAGGGCTGAAAAACTGTTTTTT
CASSADRAEKLFF